The 29 T cell receptor beta chains listed next were all sequenced from one sample in a study of T cell responses to AZD1222 COVID-19 vaccine. The protocol was immunoSEQ multiplex PCR, while the TCRdb copy is restricted to in-frame clones and leaves out a portion. The table lists 25,000 to 30,000 clones, 89% of them singletons. The sample in question was peripheral blood, obtained on day 0 of AZD1222 vaccination. These receptors came from an adult in good health.

The rearrangement uses TRBV6-5 and TRBJ1-1; D uncertain. Trimming took 0 bases from V and 2 from J, leaving 10 bases between them. The length of the CDR3 is 15 residues. Per germline, CDR1 MNHEY and CDR2 SVGAGI. This CDR3 is CASSYSIGGNTEAFF. CDR3 coding DNA: TGTGCCAGCAGTTACTCGATCGGCGGAAACACTGAAGCTTTCTTT.

This chain connects TRBV2 to TRBJ2-7, with D possibly matching TRBD1 (6 bases). Trimming pared 6 bases from V and 2 bases from J, leaving 14 bases between. This CDR3 spans 14 amino acids. Germline lookup yields CDR1 SNHLY and CDR2 FYNNEI. This CDR3 is CASSRQASTYEQYF. In DNA form, the CDR3 reads TGTGCCAGCAGCCGACAGGCGTCCACCTACGAGCAGTACTTC.

This chain links TRBV20-1 with TRBJ1-2; D gene uncertain. The CDR3 has 11 residues. Germline-derived CDR1 and CDR2 are DFQATT and SNEGSKA (reference sequence). Deletions cut 5 bases from V and 4 bases from J, with 8 bases between. CDR3 amino acids: CSADRPYGYTF. The CDR3 nucleotides read TGCAGTGCTGACCGACCCTATGGCTACACCTTC.

J is TRBJ1-1 and V is TRBV19; 7 bases match TRBD1. CDR3 length: 15 residues. J gave up 0 bases and V 5 bases, and 6 bases lay outside the gene matches. Germline lookup yields CDR1 LNHDA and CDR2 SQIVND (reference sequence). DNA for the CDR3: TGTGCCAGTAGTTACTCGGACAGGATGAACACTGAAGCTTTCTTT. This sequence encodes CASSYSDRMNTEAFF.

This chain connects TRBV28 to TRBJ1-4; the D gene is possibly TRBD1 (5 bases). V was shortened by 6 bases and J by 10 bases, with 18 bases between the two germline ends. The germline V gene encodes CDR1 MDHEN and CDR2 SYDVKM. This CDR3 comprises 14 residues. CDR3 nucleotides: TGTGCCAGCAGGACGGCAGGGTCAATATTAAAACTGTTTTTT. It encodes CASRTAGSILKLFF.

V usage is TRBV6-2 or TRBV6-3 and J usage is TRBJ2-3; 11 bases are a match to TRBD2. Per the germline V gene, CDR1 is MNHEY and CDR2 is SVGEGT. Unmatched junction bases numbered 6, after V lost 4 bases and J lost 0 bases. The CDR3 is 17 residues long. The CDR3 region is CASSSSGRPSSTDTQYF. In DNA, the CDR3 is TGTGCCAGCAGTTCTAGCGGGAGGCCCTCTAGCACAGATACGCAGTATTTT.

The chain carries TRBV9 and TRBJ2-1, with unresolved D. Germline V gene data show CDR1 as SGDLS and CDR2 as YYNGEE. This CDR3 contains 14 residues. V was shortened by 0 bases and J by 9 bases, with 13 bases between the two germline ends. The CDR3 is CASSVVSQTGEQFF. The CDR3, as DNA: TGTGCCAGCAGCGTAGTGTCCCAAACGGGTGAGCAGTTCTTC.

This sequence joins TRBV9 and TRBJ2-1; perhaps TRBD1 as D (5 bases). This CDR3 spans 12 amino acids. The V end was cut by 4 bases, the J end by 6 bases, with 8 bases between. Germline V lookup: CDR1 SGDLS, CDR2 YYNGEE. The CDR3 loop is CASSYGANEQFF. The CDR3 DNA reads as TGTGCCAGCAGCTATGGGGCCAATGAGCAGTTCTTC.

This rearrangement joins TRBV3-1 (or the pseudogene TRBV3-2) to TRBJ2-1; D is ambiguous. Trimming left V 0 bases short and J 0 bases short, with 6 bases between. Germline CDR1 is LGHDT and CDR2 is YNNKEL (reference sequence). The CDR3 is made up of 15 amino acids. The CDR3 sequence is CASSQDQRSYNEQFF. The CDR3 region has the DNA TGTGCCAGCAGCCAAGATCAACGCTCCTACAATGAGCAGTTCTTC.

The rearrangement uses TRBV28 and TRBJ1-5; D uncertain. The V end was cut by 2 bases, the J end by 5 bases, with 7 bases between. The CDR3 has 13 residues. CDR1 MDHEN and CDR2 SYDVKM come from the germline V gene. The CDR3 spells CASSLPRDQPQHF. DNA of the CDR3: TGTGCCAGCAGTTTACCGCGAGATCAGCCCCAGCATTTT.

This chain connects TRBV4-3 to TRBJ2-1; 9 bases align to TRBD2. J gave up 10 bases and V 2 bases, and 12 bases lay outside the gene matches. This CDR3 region has 16 residues. The germline CDR1 and CDR2 sequences are LGHNA and YSLEER. This chain's CDR3 is CASSQSAPGLAPEQFF. CDR3 coding DNA: TGCGCCAGCAGCCAAAGTGCCCCCGGACTAGCGCCGGAGCAGTTCTTC.

The V gene is TRBV27, the J gene TRBJ2-7; 8 nucleotides line up with TRBD1. CDR3 length: 15 amino acids. The trim removed 5 bases at V and 3 bases at J, leaving 9 bases unmatched. Germline CDR1 MNHEY, CDR2 SMNVEV (reference sequence). CDR3 amino acids: CASSPAAGGFYEQYF. The CDR3, as DNA: TGTGCCAGCAGTCCCGCGGCAGGGGGCTTCTACGAGCAGTACTTC.

This clone was counted once. The chain combines TRBV28 with TRBJ1-2, with D unresolved. Deletions cut 6 bases from V and 5 bases from J, with 13 bases between. Germline V CDR1 and CDR2: MDHEN, SYDVKM. The CDR3 length is 13 residues. CDR3 sequence: CASSRSSFYGYTF. The CDR3, as DNA: TGTGCCAGCAGCAGAAGCTCCTTTTATGGCTACACCTTC.

J is TRBJ2-3 and V is TRBV7-2, with a weak D call TRBD2 (5 bases). In germline, CDR1 is SGHTA, CDR2 FQGNSA. The CDR3 extends over 14 amino acids. The V end lost 3 bases, the J end lost 0 bases, and 7 bases lay between the germline ends. DNA for the CDR3: TGTGCCAGCAGCTTGAGGGTCAGCACAGATACGCAGTATTTT. Its protein is CASSLRVSTDTQYF.

This chain uses TRBV5-4 with TRBJ1-1; no clear D gene. The CDR3 is 16 residues long. Trimming pared 4 bases from V and 1 base from J, leaving 17 bases between. Germline V gives CDR1 SGHNT, CDR2 YYREEE (reference sequence). This CDR3 is CASSDADWGGNTEAFF. The CDR3 DNA reads TGTGCCAGCAGCGACGCTGATTGGGGTGGGAACACTGAAGCTTTCTTT.

This clone was detected only a few times. In the same sample, other DNA sequences code for this CDR3. The chain is built from TRBV30 and TRBJ2-7; 14 bases agree with TRBD2. The ends lost 0 bases at V and 7 bases at J; junction bases unmatched: 5. The CDR3 extends over 15 amino acids. The germline CDR1 and CDR2 sequences are GTSNPN and SVGIG (reference sequence). This CDR3 is CAWSVGLAGVREQYF. CDR3 sequence (DNA): TGTGCCTGGAGTGTGGGACTAGCGGGAGTGAGGGAGCAGTACTTC.

This clone has just one count. The chain links TRBV15 to TRBJ2-5, with a tentative D call TRBD2 (6 bases). Germline V lookup: CDR1 LNHNV, CDR2 YYDKDF (reference sequence). V lost 4 bases and J 1 base, leaving 10 bases between the germline ends. CDR3 length: 14 amino acids. CDR3 residues: CATSKRDFQETQYF. DNA for the CDR3: TGTGCCACCAGCAAACGGGACTTCCAAGAGACCCAGTACTTC.

The CDR3 region is CATSRGPVEGDEQFF. In DNA, the CDR3 is TGTGCCACCAGCAGAGGTCCAGTGGAGGGCGATGAGCAGTTCTTC. The J gene is TRBJ2-1, the V gene TRBV15; possibly TRBD2 for D (6 bases). Germline V gives CDR1 LNHNV, CDR2 YYDKDF (reference sequence). This CDR3 region has 15 residues. Deletions cut 1 base from V and 8 bases from J, with 15 bases between.

This clone was counted between two and nine times. The genes are TRBV18 and TRBJ2-1, with a weak D call TRBD1 (5 bases). Germline lookup yields CDR1 KGHSH and CDR2 LQKENI. V was clipped by 3 bases and J by 3 bases, with 9 bases between them. The CDR3 sequence is 14 residues long. The DNA for the CDR3 is TGTGCCAGCTCACCCCAGGGTGACTACAATGAGCAGTTCTTC. It translates to CASSPQGDYNEQFF.

The rearrangement links TRBV2 to TRBJ1-1; 7 bases are shared with TRBD1. V shed 5 bases and J 6 bases; nucleotides not matched to a gene: 3. Germline CDR1 is SNHLY and CDR2 is FYNNEI. This CDR3 spans 12 amino acids. CDR3 nucleotide sequence: TGTGCCAGCAGTTGGGACAGCCCTGAAGCTTTCTTT. Its protein product is CASSWDSPEAFF.

The V call is TRBV19, the J call TRBJ2-7, with TRBD2 matching over 8 bases. Germline V gene sequence: CDR1 LNHDA, CDR2 SQIVND (reference sequence). V gave up 2 bases and J gave up 7 bases; unmatched junction bases: 13. The CDR3 has 16 residues. CDR3 in DNA: TGTGCCAGTAGTATAAATCCGGCGGGAGGAGCTGAGGAGCAGTACTTC. Translated: CASSINPAGGAEEQYF.

The chain uses TRBV28 and TRBJ1-1, with 9 bases that match TRBD1. Germline V lookup: CDR1 MDHEN, CDR2 SYDVKM. J gave up 6 bases and V 5 bases, and 7 bases lay outside the gene matches. This CDR3 has 14 amino acids. The CDR3 reads CASSPGTGPPEAFF. For the CDR3, the DNA is TGTGCCAGCAGTCCCGGGACAGGGCCCCCTGAAGCTTTCTTT.

The chain joins TRBV7-8 to TRBJ2-2; D is ambiguous. V was shortened by 6 bases and J by 0 bases, with 11 bases between the two germline ends. Germline loops: CDR1 SGHVS, CDR2 FQNEAQ. The CDR3 consists of 15 residues. For the CDR3, the DNA is TGTGCCAGCAGGGGCACCAGAACGAACACCGGGGAGCTGTTTTTT. Translation: CASRGTRTNTGELFF.

The chain has TRBV6-5 and TRBJ2-5; 10 bases are shared with TRBD1. Germline V gene lookup returns CDR1 MNHEY and CDR2 SVGAGI. The length of the CDR3 is 13 residues. V was clipped by 5 bases and J by 5 bases; unmatched bases: 2. CDR3: CASSMDRGETQYF. CDR3 nucleotide sequence: TGTGCCAGCAGTATGGACAGGGGGGAGACCCAGTACTTC.

The chain couples TRBV5-1 to TRBJ2-1, with D possibly being TRBD1 (6 bases). Germline CDR1 is SGHRS and CDR2 is YFSETQ. The CDR3 length is 16 residues. V was trimmed by 1 base and J by 4 bases, leaving 15 bases between them. The CDR3 is CASSLQGLSIYNEQFF. In nucleotides, the CDR3 is TGCGCCAGCAGCTTGCAGGGGCTTTCTATATACAATGAGCAGTTCTTC.

The rearrangement uses TRBV19 and TRBJ2-3; D is undetermined. The length of the CDR3 is 11 residues. Germline CDR1 reads LNHDA; CDR2 reads SQIVND (reference sequence). Deletions cut 3 bases from V and 6 bases from J, with 4 bases between. The CDR3 sequence: CASSIGDTQYF. DNA of the CDR3: TGTGCCAGTAGTATTGGGGATACGCAGTATTTT.

The rearrangement joins TRBV5-1 to TRBJ1-2; D is perhaps TRBD1 (6 bases). This CDR3 spans 14 amino acids. Germline CDR1 and CDR2: SGHRS and YFSETQ. Trimming took 0 bases from V and 2 from J, leaving 8 bases between them. The CDR3 spells CASSLEGVNYGYTF. DNA for the CDR3: TGCGCCAGCAGCTTGGAGGGGGTAAACTATGGCTACACCTTC.

The rearrangement links TRBV5-5 to TRBJ1-1; D remains ambiguous. Deletions cut 4 bases from V and 3 bases from J, with 10 bases between. This CDR3 is 13 amino acids long. Germline loops: CDR1 SGHKS, CDR2 YYEKEE (reference sequence). The CDR3 here is CASSTTWDTEAFF. In nucleotides, the CDR3 is TGTGCCAGCAGCACAACGTGGGACACTGAAGCTTTCTTT.

V and J are TRBV5-1 and TRBJ1-1; TRBD1 matches at 7 bases. Germline CDR1 is SGHRS and CDR2 is YFSETQ. The length of the CDR3 is 15 residues. V gave up 7 bases and J gave up 0 bases; unmatched junction bases: 9. The CDR3 loop reads CASGRGQPLNTEAFF. CDR3 nucleotide sequence: TGCGCCAGCGGAAGGGGACAGCCGTTGAACACTGAAGCTTTCTTT.